The rows below give T cell receptor beta chains drawn from one sample of a study of regulatory and conventional T cells in RAG deficiency. Libraries were prepared by immunoSEQ multiplex PCR; TCRdb keeps only in-frame clonotypes and omits some of them. The top ten clones hold approximately 0.51% of a sample with 45,000 to 50,000 clones, approximately 90% of them seen once. The data also belong to a second study, concerning regulatory T cells.

The sample consisted of CD4+ effector T cells sorted from blood. These receptors came from a human donor in good health. Each CDR3 is given with its conserved first and last residue. A D gene is named only where the DNA matches it firmly. Size is omitted from some rows. Given values are once, few, many or a class for expanded clones.

TRBV5-1	NA	14	TRBJ2-1	few	CASSLPLDSNEQFF	TGCGCCAGCAGCTTGCCGCTAGACTCCAATGAGCAGTTCTTC
TRBV7-9	TRBD1	14	TRBJ1-6	NA	CASRSQGNNSPLHF	TGTGCCAGCAGATCACAGGGGAACAATTCACCCCTCCACTTT
TRBV28	NA	13	TRBJ2-7	few	CASSLVGGYEQYF	TGTGCCAGCAGTTTAGTGGGTGGATACGAGCAGTACTTC
TRBV6-5	NA	14	TRBJ1-4	once	CASSYEVSNEKLFF	TGTGCCAGCAGTTATGAGGTCTCTAATGAAAAACTGTTTTTT
TRBV27	TRBD1	14	TRBJ1-2	NA	CASAPADRWDGYTF	TGTGCCAGCGCCCCAGCGGACAGGTGGGACGGCTACACCTTC
TRBV7-9	TRBD1	15	TRBJ2-7	NA	CASSPSGTGAYEQYF	TGTGCCAGCAGCCCATCCGGGACAGGGGCATACGAGCAGTACTTC
TRBV6-1	NA	14	TRBJ1-1	NA	CASSDPVQVMRAFF	TGTGCCAGCAGTGACCCCGTGCAGGTCATGCGGGCTTTCTTT
TRBV6-6	NA	13	TRBJ1-2	few	CASRLDSGYGYTF	TGTGCCAGCAGATTAGACAGCGGGTATGGCTACACCTTC
TRBV14	TRBD2	17	TRBJ2-3	NA	CASSQLVAGLSADTQYF	TGTGCCAGCAGCCAACTCGTAGCGGGCCTTTCCGCAGATACGCAGTATTTT
TRBV9	TRBD2	15	TRBJ2-5	NA	CASSRGLASQETQYF	TGTGCCAGCAGCCGGGGACTAGCCTCGCAAGAGACCCAGTACTTC
TRBV27	NA	13	TRBJ1-1	NA	CASSLPGNTEAFF	TGTGCCAGCAGTTTACCAGGGAACACTGAAGCTTTCTTT
TRBV11-3	NA	17	TRBJ2-5	once	CASSLDGGSVSRETQYF	TGTGCCAGCAGCTTAGACGGGGGATCGGTGTCCCGGGAGACCCAGTACTTC
TRBV6-1	TRBD2	15	TRBJ2-7	NA	CASSHYGTSGYEQYF	TGTGCCAGCAGTCACTACGGGACTAGCGGCTACGAGCAGTACTTC
TRBV10-2	NA	12	TRBJ2-1	NA	CASSELGNEQFF	TGCGCCAGCAGTGAACTGGGCAATGAGCAGTTCTTC
TRBV5-1	TRBD2	16	TRBJ2-3	NA	CASSLGLAASTDTQYF	TGCGCCAGCAGCTTAGGACTAGCAGCTAGCACAGATACGCAGTATTTT
TRBV28	NA	12	TRBJ2-7	NA	CASSLAFYEQYF	TGTGCCAGCAGTTTAGCTTTCTACGAGCAGTACTTC
TRBV11-2	NA	12	TRBJ2-7	NA	CASSLAGYEQYF	TGTGCCAGCAGCTTAGCTGGCTACGAGCAGTACTTC
TRBV18	TRBD2	16	TRBJ2-2	NA	CASSLLAGDYTGELFF	TGTGCCAGCTCACTTCTAGCGGGGGACTACACCGGGGAGCTGTTTTTT
TRBV21-1	NA	16	TRBJ2-1	NA	CASSKFSWGGWDEQFF	TGTGCCAGCAGCAAGTTTTCCTGGGGGGGCTGGGATGAGCAGTTCTTC
TRBV7-2	NA	13	TRBJ2-7	NA	CASSLARVGEQYF	TGTGCCAGCAGCTTGGCGCGCGTCGGCGAGCAGTACTTC
TRBV20-1	TRBD2	11	TRBJ2-1	NA	CSGRREGEQFF	TGCAGTGGCCGTCGGGAGGGTGAGCAGTTCTTC
TRBV6-1	TRBD2	14	TRBJ2-5	NA	CASSAGGANREQYF	TGTGCCAGCAGTGCGGGGGGGGCGAATCGGGAGCAGTACTTC
TRBV30	TRBD1	17	TRBJ1-5	NA	CAWSPGTGLLGNQPQHF	TGTGCCTGGAGTCCCGGGACAGGGCTATTGGGCAATCAGCCCCAGCATTTT
TRBV7-9	NA	15	TRBJ2-2	NA	CASSFSQLNTGELFF	TGTGCCAGCAGCTTTTCACAGCTGAACACCGGGGAGCTGTTTTTT
TRBV19	NA	19	TRBJ1-5	NA	CASRGPIGDIATYNQPQHF	TGTGCCAGTAGGGGACCGATTGGGGACATAGCCACGTACAATCAGCCCCAGCATTTT
TRBV5-1	NA	14	TRBJ1-4	once	CASSVGTSNEKLFF	TGCGCCAGCAGCGTTGGGACATCTAATGAAAAACTGTTTTTT
TRBV7-8	NA	15	TRBJ2-7	few	CASSEGDRSSYEQYF	TGTGCCAGCAGCGAAGGAGACAGGAGCTCCTACGAGCAGTACTTC
TRBV14	TRBD2	18	TRBJ2-7	NA	CASSQVNHRLAGADEQYF	TGTGCCAGCAGCCAAGTGAACCACCGACTAGCGGGAGCGGACGAGCAGTACTTC
TRBV5-1	NA	16	TRBJ1-1	NA	CASSWGPQGLVTEAFF	TGCGCCAGCAGCTGGGGGCCACAGGGCCTAGTTACTGAAGCTTTCTTT